Listed here are 25 T cell receptor beta chains from one sample, sequenced in a study of PD-1 blockade in classical Hodgkin lymphoma. Generated by immunoSEQ multiplex PCR, the TCRdb table keeps only in-frame clones and is missing some. Of tens of thousands of clones listed, about 90% are singletons. Regarding time point: cycle 4 day 1 (C4D1), after about 6 weeks of nivolumab. Relapse after autologous stem cell transplantation occurred in every patient, and brentuximab vedotin exposure varied. Sequencing was performed on peripheral blood mononuclear cells (PBMCs), taken before the fourth cycle of nivolumab. These receptors were collected from a human donor with classical Hodgkin lymphoma.

The genes are TRBV28 and TRBJ1-1, with D hard to call. V gave up 3 bases and J gave up 3 bases, with 20 bases separating them. Germline V gene data show CDR1 as MDHEN and CDR2 as SYDVKM. The CDR3 runs to 17 residues. CDR3 region: CASSFPPYSRRDTEAFF. CDR3 nucleotides: TGTGCCAGCAGTTTCCCGCCCTATTCCCGACGGGACACTGAAGCTTTCTTT.

A single count supports this clone. The chain combines TRBV21-1 with TRBJ1-1. TRBV21-1 is described as a pseudogene. The CDR3 has 18 residues. DNA for the CDR3: TGTGCCAGCAGCAAACTATCGGGATCTCCGCGGATGAACACTGAAGCTTTCTTT. Translation: CASSKLSGSPRMNTEAFF.

This rearrangement joins TRBV9 to TRBJ2-7; no clear D gene. Germline V gene sequence: CDR1 SGDLS, CDR2 YYNGEE. This CDR3 spans 13 amino acids. With 4 bases removed from V and 3 bases from J, the gap between germline ends came to 11 bases. The CDR3 DNA sequence: TGTGCCAGCAGCACCGGACCAGACTACGAGCAGTACTTC. It codes for CASSTGPDYEQYF.

The chain has TRBV2 and TRBJ2-7, with TRBD1 matching over 8 bases. The ends lost 4 bases at V and 5 bases at J; junction bases unmatched: 10. CDR1 and CDR2 (germline): SNHLY, FYNNEI. The CDR3 has 15 amino acids. CDR3 nucleotides: TGTGCCAGCAGTGGGACAGGGTATAATTGGGACGAGCAGTACTTC. Encoded protein: CASSGTGYNWDEQYF.

The chain couples TRBV7-2 to TRBJ2-1; D is uncertain. The CDR3 has 15 residues. V lost 5 bases and J lost 7, with 18 bases in between. Per germline, CDR1 SGHTA and CDR2 FQGNSA. This CDR3 reads CASSPPDARQNEQFF. CDR3 DNA sequence: TGTGCCAGCAGCCCTCCCGATGCGAGACAAAATGAGCAGTTCTTC. The full variable domain, rest sourced from reference TRBV7-2 and TRBJ2-1, is GAGVSQSPSNKVTEKGKDVELRCDPISGHTALYWYRQSLGQGLEFLIYFQGNSAPDKSGLPSDRFSAERTGGSVSTLTIQRTQQEDSAVYLCASSPPDARQNEQFFGPGTRLTVL.

A single count supports this clone. J is TRBJ2-3 and V is TRBV14; tentatively, D is TRBD2 (5 bases). The germline V gene encodes CDR1 SGHDN and CDR2 FVKESK. The CDR3 covers 15 residues. Trimming stripped 0 bases from V and 2 bases from J, with 9 bases between. This CDR3 is CASSQETRITDTQYF. The DNA of the CDR3 is TGTGCCAGCAGCCAAGAAACTAGGATCACAGATACGCAGTATTTT. The full variable domain, rest sourced from reference TRBV14 and TRBJ2-3, is EAGVTQFPSHSVIEKGQTVTLRCDPISGHDNLYWYRRVMGKEIKFLLHFVKESKQDESGMPNNRFLAERTGGTYSTLKVQPAELEDSGVYFCASSQETRITDTQYFGPGTRLTVL.

The rearrangement joins TRBV19 to TRBJ2-1; TRBD2 matches at 10 bases. After removal of 5 bases from V and 2 bases from J, the junction contained 3 bases not matched to a gene. The CDR3 covers 15 residues. Looked up from germline, CDR1 is LNHDA and CDR2 is SQIVND (reference sequence). CDR3 sequence: CASSPGLAAYNEQFF. In DNA form, the CDR3 reads TGTGCCAGTAGTCCCGGACTAGCGGCCTACAATGAGCAGTTCTTC.

The chain has TRBV6-6 and TRBJ1-3; D is perhaps TRBD1 (6 bases). CDR1 is MNHNY and CDR2 is SVGAGI in the germline V gene (reference sequence). CDR3 length: 13 residues. Trimming cost V 6 bases and J 4 bases, with 10 bases left between them. This chain's CDR3 is CASSAGEGNTIYF. In DNA form, the CDR3 reads TGTGCCAGCAGCGCAGGGGAAGGAAACACCATATATTTT.

The V call is TRBV12-5, the J call TRBJ2-2, with 8 bases identical to TRBD2. This CDR3 has 16 residues. J lost 2 bases, V lost 5 bases, and 7 bases had no gene match. Germline loops: CDR1 LGHNT, CDR2 FRNRAP. In DNA, the CDR3 is TGTGCTAGTGGTGGAACTAGCGGCCTTAACACCGGGGAGCTGTTTTTT. Residues: CASGGTSGLNTGELFF.

The rearrangement links TRBV11-3 to TRBJ2-1; 9 bases agree with TRBD2. Germline CDR1 reads SGHNT; CDR2 reads YENEEA. The CDR3 is made up of 17 amino acids. Unmatched junction bases numbered 8, after V lost 5 bases and J lost 0 bases. This CDR3 reads CASSRTSGYSSYNEQFF. The CDR3, as DNA: TGTGCCAGCAGCCGCACTAGCGGGTATAGCTCCTACAATGAGCAGTTCTTC.

This chain links TRBV30 with TRBJ2-3, with TRBD2 matching 7 bases. After removal of 0 bases from V and 1 base from J, the junction contained 4 bases not matched to a gene. The CDR3 contains 15 residues. CDR1 is GTSNPN, CDR2 SVGIG, per germline (reference sequence). The CDR3 coding sequence is TGTGCCTGGAGTGTACTGAGCGGGGGCACAGATACGCAGTATTTT. Residues: CAWSVLSGGTDTQYF.

The V gene is TRBV18, the J gene TRBJ2-5; D remains unclear. Trimming stripped 4 bases from V and 0 bases from J, with 12 bases between. Per germline, CDR1 KGHSH and CDR2 LQKENI. The CDR3 sequence is 15 residues long. The CDR3 DNA sequence: TGTGCCAGCTCACGAGGCAGAGCGTACCAAGAGACCCAGTACTTC. Encoded protein: CASSRGRAYQETQYF.

This chain links TRBV28 with TRBJ2-1; a possible D gene is TRBD2 (6 bases). The CDR3 has 15 amino acids. V dropped 8 bases and J dropped 5 bases, with 19 bases sitting between them. The V gene's germline CDR1 is MDHEN and CDR2 SYDVKM. CDR3 sequence reads: CASDHKRERDNEQFF. Written as DNA, the CDR3 is TGTGCCAGCGACCATAAACGGGAGCGGGACAATGAGCAGTTCTTC.

This clone was seen only once. The chain couples TRBV5-1 to TRBJ2-1; D is undetermined. CDR3 length: 11 residues. CDR1 and CDR2 from the germline V gene are SGHRS and YFSETQ. Trimming took 2 bases from V and 7 from J, leaving 4 bases between them. Here the CDR3 DNA reads TGCGCCAGCAGCTTCATAAATGAGCAGTTCTTC. This translates into CASSFINEQFF.

The chain couples TRBV29-1 to TRBJ1-1; a possible D gene is TRBD1 (6 bases). This CDR3 is built from 12 residues. Germline V CDR1 and CDR2: SQVTM, ANQGSEA. The germline V and J ends were trimmed by 7 bases and 2 bases, with 11 bases remaining between them. Here the CDR3 DNA reads TGCAGCGCCAAACAGGGAAACACTGAAGCTTTCTTT. This gives the protein CSAKQGNTEAFF.

J is TRBJ1-1 and V is TRBV4-1; D remains unclear. The CDR3 totals 13 residues. CDR1 is MGHRA, CDR2 YSYEKL, per germline. V lost 4 bases to trimming and J lost 5 bases, with 11 bases between them. The CDR3 sequence is CASSRAGGTEAFF. The CDR3, as DNA: TGCGCCAGCAGCCGCGCGGGCGGGACTGAAGCTTTCTTT.

The chain carries TRBV6-6 and TRBJ2-3, with unresolved D. V was shortened by 3 bases and J by 5 bases, with 3 bases between the two germline ends. CDR1 is MNHNY, CDR2 SVGAGI, per germline (reference sequence). The CDR3 totals 11 residues. CDR3 bases: TGTGCCAGCAGTTATCAAGATACGCAGTATTTT. Amino acid sequence: CASSYQDTQYF.

The chain couples TRBV7-2 to TRBJ2-7, with TRBD2 matching over 9 bases. Trimming removed 2 bases from V and 6 bases from J; junction bases left unmatched: 5. The CDR3 length is 14 residues. The V gene's germline CDR1 is SGHTA and CDR2 FQGNSA. The DNA for the CDR3 is TGTGCCAGCAGCTTACGCGGGAGGGATGTCGAGCAGTACTTC. Protein: CASSLRGRDVEQYF.

This chain links TRBV15 with TRBJ1-5, with unresolved D. CDR1 and CDR2 from the germline V gene are LNHNV and YYDKDF (reference sequence). The V gene lost 0 bases and the J gene lost 0 bases, with 15 bases spanning the gap. CDR3 size: 18 residues. The CDR3 DNA sequence: TGTGCCACCAGCAGAGATCGTGGAGAAAAAACTAGCAATCAGCCCCAGCATTTT. It translates to CATSRDRGEKTSNQPQHF.

This clone was recorded a few times. The V call is TRBV27, the J call TRBJ1-2; D uncertain. The germline V gene has CDR1 MNHEY and CDR2 SMNVEV (reference sequence). This CDR3 contains 10 residues. The V end lost 10 bases, the J end lost 5 bases, and 8 bases lay between the germline ends. CDR3 coding DNA: TGTGCCACCTTTCGGTATGGCTACACCTTC. Protein product: CATFRYGYTF.

The genes are TRBV11-2 and TRBJ2-1; D gene ambiguous. V was pared by 1 base and J by 7 bases, with 5 bases between. From germline, CDR1 is SGHAT and CDR2 FQNNGV. This CDR3 region has 12 residues. The chain's CDR3 is CASSLVGNEQFF. Here the CDR3 DNA reads TGTGCCAGCAGCTTAGTAGGGAATGAGCAGTTCTTC.

The V call is TRBV19, the J call TRBJ2-1; 8 positions match TRBD2. Trimming cost V 5 bases and J 9 bases; bases outside gene matches: 15. In germline, CDR1 is LNHDA, CDR2 SQIVND (reference sequence). The CDR3 contains 16 residues. The DNA for the CDR3 is TGTGCCAGTAGTCCCCATACTAGCGGTCCACGTGGTGAGCAGTTCTTC. This translates into CASSPHTSGPRGEQFF.

This clone was counted once. The chain combines TRBV4-1 with TRBJ2-1; 10 positions match TRBD1. The CDR3 is made up of 14 amino acids. The trim removed 8 bases at V and 6 bases at J, leaving 7 bases unmatched. Germline lookup yields CDR1 MGHRA and CDR2 YSYEKL. Here the CDR3 reads CASARQGAFNEQFF. In DNA, the CDR3 is TGCGCCAGCGCCAGACAGGGGGCGTTCAATGAGCAGTTCTTC.

The J gene is TRBJ2-3, the V gene TRBV2; TRBD1 matches 11 bases. V lost 4 bases to trimming and J lost 5 bases; unmatched junction nucleotides: 5. CDR3 length equals 15 residues. CDR1 and CDR2 from the germline V gene are SNHLY and FYNNEI. The CDR3 nucleotides read TGTGCCAGCAGTGGTGGACAGGGGGCCGTAGATACGCAGTATTTT. This codes for CASSGGQGAVDTQYF.

The chain combines TRBV29-1 with TRBJ1-1; D gene uncertain. Germline assignment: CDR1 SQVTM and CDR2 ANQGSEA. Trimming pared 6 bases from V and 0 bases from J, leaving 8 bases between. The CDR3 length is 12 residues. For the CDR3, the DNA is TGCAGCGTCACTCCAATGAACACTGAAGCTTTCTTT. Protein: CSVTPMNTEAFF.